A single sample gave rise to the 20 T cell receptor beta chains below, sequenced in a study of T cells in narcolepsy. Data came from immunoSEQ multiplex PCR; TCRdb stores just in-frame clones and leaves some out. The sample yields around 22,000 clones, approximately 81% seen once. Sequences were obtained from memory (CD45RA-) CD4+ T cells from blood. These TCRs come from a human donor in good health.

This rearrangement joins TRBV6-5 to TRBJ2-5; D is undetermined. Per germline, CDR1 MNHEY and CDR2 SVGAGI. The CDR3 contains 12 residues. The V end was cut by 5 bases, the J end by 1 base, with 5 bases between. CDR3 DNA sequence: TGTGCCAGCAGTAACCCCCAAGAGACCCAGTACTTC. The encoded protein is CASSNPQETQYF.

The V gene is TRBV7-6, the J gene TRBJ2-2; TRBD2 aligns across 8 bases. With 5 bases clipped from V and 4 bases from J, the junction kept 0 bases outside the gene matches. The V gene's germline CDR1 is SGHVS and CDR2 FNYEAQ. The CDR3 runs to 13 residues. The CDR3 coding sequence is TGTGCCAGCAGCCGGGGGGGCACCGGGGAGCTGTTTTTT. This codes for CASSRGGTGELFF.

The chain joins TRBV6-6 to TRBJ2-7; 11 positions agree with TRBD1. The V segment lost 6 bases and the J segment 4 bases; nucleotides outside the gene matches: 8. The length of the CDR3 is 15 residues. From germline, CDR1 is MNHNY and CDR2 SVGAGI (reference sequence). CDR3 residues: CASRTGTGGGYEQYF. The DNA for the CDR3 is TGTGCCAGCAGGACCGGGACAGGGGGAGGATACGAGCAGTACTTC.

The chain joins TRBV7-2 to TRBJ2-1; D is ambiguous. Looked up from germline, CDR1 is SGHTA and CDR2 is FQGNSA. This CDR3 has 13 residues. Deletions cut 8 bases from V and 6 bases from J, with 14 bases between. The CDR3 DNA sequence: TGTGCCAGCCAAAAAGGGCTGGCCAATGAGCAGTTCTTC. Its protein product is CASQKGLANEQFF.

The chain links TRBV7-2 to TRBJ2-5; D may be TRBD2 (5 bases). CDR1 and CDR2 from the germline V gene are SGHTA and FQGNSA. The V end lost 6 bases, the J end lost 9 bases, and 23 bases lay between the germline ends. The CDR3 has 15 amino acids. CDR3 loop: CASRTSFSRPEAQYF. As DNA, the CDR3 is TGTGCCAGCAGGACTTCGTTCAGCCGACCGGAGGCCCAGTACTTC.

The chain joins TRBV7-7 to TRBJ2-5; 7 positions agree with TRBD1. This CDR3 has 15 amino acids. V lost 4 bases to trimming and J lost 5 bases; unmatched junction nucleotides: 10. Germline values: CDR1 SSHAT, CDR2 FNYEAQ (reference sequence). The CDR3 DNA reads TGTGCCAGCAGCTCATGGGACAGCTTGGGGGAGACCCAGTACTTC. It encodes CASSSWDSLGETQYF. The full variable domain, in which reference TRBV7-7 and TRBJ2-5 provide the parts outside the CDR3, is GAGVSQSPRYKVTKRGQDVTLRCDPISSHATLYWYQQALGQGPEFLTYFNYEAQPDKSGLPSDRFSAERPEGSISTLTIQRTEQRDSAMYRCASSSWDSLGETQYFGPGTRLLVL.

The CDR3 protein is CASSALTFGGTDTQYF. The CDR3 DNA reads as TGTGCCAGCAGTGCCCTTACTTTCGGAGGGACAGATACGCAGTATTTT. This rearrangement joins TRBV25-1 to TRBJ2-3; tentative D call: TRBD2 (6 bases). The CDR3 is made up of 16 amino acids. The germline gives CDR1 MGHDK, CDR2 SYGVNS. V lost 4 bases to trimming and J lost 3 bases, with 17 bases between them.

The CDR3: CASSVRDRAVLFAEETQYF. CDR3 nucleotides: TGTGCCAGCAGCGTCCGGGACAGGGCGGTTTTATTTGCCGAAGAGACCCAGTACTTC. The chain couples TRBV7-2 to TRBJ2-5; 9 positions match TRBD1. Unmatched junction bases numbered 19, after V lost 5 bases and J lost 3 bases. The CDR3 length is 19 residues. The germline V gene has CDR1 SGHTA and CDR2 FQGNSA.

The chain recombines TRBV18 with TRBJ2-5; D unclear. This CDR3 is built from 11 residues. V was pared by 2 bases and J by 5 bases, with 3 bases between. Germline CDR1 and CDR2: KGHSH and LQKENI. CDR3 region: CASSPSETQYF. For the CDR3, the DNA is TGTGCCAGCTCACCATCGGAGACCCAGTACTTC.

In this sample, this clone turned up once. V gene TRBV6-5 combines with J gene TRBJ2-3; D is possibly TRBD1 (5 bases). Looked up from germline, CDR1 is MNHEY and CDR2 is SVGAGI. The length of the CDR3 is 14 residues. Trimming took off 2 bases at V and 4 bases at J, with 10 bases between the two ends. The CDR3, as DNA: TGTGCCAGCAGTTACCAGGGTCCTCCAGATACGCAGTATTTT. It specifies CASSYQGPPDTQYF.

CDR3 region: CASSVGPTGGRSYEQYF. CDR3 DNA sequence: TGTGCCAGCAGCGTAGGACCAACGGGGGGCCGCTCCTACGAGCAGTACTTC. V usage is TRBV9 and J usage is TRBJ2-7; D may be TRBD2 (7 bases). CDR3 length: 17 amino acids. CDR1 and CDR2 from the germline V gene are SGDLS and YYNGEE. The V end was cut by 0 bases, the J end by 0 bases, with 16 bases between.

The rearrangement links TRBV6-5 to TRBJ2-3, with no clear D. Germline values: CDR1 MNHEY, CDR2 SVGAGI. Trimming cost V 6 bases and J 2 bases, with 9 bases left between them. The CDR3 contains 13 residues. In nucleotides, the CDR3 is TGTGCCAGCAGAAGTGTACCCACAGATACGCAGTATTTT. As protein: CASRSVPTDTQYF.

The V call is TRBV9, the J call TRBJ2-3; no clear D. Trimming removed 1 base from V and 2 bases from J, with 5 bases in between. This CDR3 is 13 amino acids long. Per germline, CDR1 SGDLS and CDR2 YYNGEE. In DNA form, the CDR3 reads TGTGCCAGCAGCGTAACAGCCACAGATACGCAGTATTTT. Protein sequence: CASSVTATDTQYF.

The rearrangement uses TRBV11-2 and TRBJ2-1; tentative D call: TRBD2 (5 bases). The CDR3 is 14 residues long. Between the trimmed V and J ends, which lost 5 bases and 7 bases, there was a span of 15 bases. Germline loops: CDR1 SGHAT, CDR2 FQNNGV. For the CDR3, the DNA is TGTGCCAGCAGCCTCGGGCTAGCTGGGAATGAGCAGTTCTTC. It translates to CASSLGLAGNEQFF.

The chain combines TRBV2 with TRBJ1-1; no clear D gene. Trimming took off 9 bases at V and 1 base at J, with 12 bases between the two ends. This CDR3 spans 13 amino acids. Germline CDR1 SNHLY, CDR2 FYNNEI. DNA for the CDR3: TGTGCCAGTCTCGTGGCGGGGAACACTGAAGCTTTCTTT. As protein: CASLVAGNTEAFF.

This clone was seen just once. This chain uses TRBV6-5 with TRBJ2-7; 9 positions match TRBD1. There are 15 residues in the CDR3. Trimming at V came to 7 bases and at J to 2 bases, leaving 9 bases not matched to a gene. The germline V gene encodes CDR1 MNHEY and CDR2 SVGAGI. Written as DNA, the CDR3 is TGTGCCAGCAAAAAACAGGGGGCCTCACCCTACGAGCAGTACTTC. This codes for CASKKQGASPYEQYF.

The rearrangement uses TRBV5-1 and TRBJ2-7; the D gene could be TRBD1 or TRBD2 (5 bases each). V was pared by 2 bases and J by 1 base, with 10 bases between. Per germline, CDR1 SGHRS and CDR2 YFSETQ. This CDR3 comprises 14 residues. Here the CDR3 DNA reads TGCGCCAGCAGCTTTCGGGGCCATTCCTACGAGCAGTACTTC. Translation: CASSFRGHSYEQYF.

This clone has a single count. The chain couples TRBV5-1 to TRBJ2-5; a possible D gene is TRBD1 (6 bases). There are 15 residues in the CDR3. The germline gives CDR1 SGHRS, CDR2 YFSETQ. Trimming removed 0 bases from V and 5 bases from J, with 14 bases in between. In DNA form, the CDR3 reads TGCGCCAGCAGCTTGGGTCTAGACAGGTGGGAGACCCAGTACTTC. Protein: CASSLGLDRWETQYF.

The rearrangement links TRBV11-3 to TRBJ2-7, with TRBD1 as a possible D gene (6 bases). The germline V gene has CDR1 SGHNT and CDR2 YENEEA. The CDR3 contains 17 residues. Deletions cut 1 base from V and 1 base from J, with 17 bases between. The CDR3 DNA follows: TGTGCCAGCAGCTTAGGTTTCGGACAGATTATTTCCTACGAGCAGTACTTC. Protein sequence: CASSLGFGQIISYEQYF.

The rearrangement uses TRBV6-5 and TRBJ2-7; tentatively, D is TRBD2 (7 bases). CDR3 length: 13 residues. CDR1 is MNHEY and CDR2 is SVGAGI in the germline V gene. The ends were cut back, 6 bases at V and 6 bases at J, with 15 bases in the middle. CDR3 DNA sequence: TGTGCCAGCAGGCGGGCGGGGGCCGTCGAGCAGTACTTC. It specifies CASRRAGAVEQYF.